This entry describes one T cell receptor beta chain. Its antigen remains unidentified. No base-level quality is on record; no much larger clone is a single base apart. This record belongs to a study of T cell responses to AZD1222 COVID-19 vaccine (TCRdb year 2021). With respect to the entire study: A total of 233 trial participants underwent TCR sequencing, of whom roughly 210 had received two doses of AZD1222 and approximately 26 had received two doses of the MenACWY control vaccine. Trial participants were enrolled by age into subgroups of 18-55, 56-69 and 70-plus years, and roughly 150, 30 and 60 TCR-sequenced participants, respectively, were included in these subgroups.

Read against the paper, the sample's time point label means: about 28 days (+/-7) after the second vaccine dose. Because spike-specific TCR depth and breadth did not differ between the two schedules, AZD1222 recipients who got a second dose at roughly 4 weeks were pooled with those who got a second dose at roughly 12 weeks. Samples from vaccinated people were obtained from the UK trials COV001 and COV002, which included a single-blind randomized controlled phase 2/3 trial of AZD1222 (ChAdOx1 nCoV-19) in healthy adults. For TCRbeta chain sequencing, PBMC samples from trial participants were taken at day 0 and at day 28 after the second dose. Summary of the overall study and its limitations: No day 14 peak-response samples were available, so repertoires were characterized only after the peak T cell response. After two AZD1222 doses, both the breadth and the depth of spike-specific TCRs were significantly higher than at day 0 and than in MenACWY recipients. Conclusions about previously exposed vaccinees are limited because only six or seven AZD1222 recipients were SARS-CoV-2 seropositive at baseline. Most participants were white British and females outnumbered males, and the authors suggested that clonal diversity may have been underestimated. Epitopes outside the regions mutated in the B.1.351 and B.1.1.7 variants were reportedly recognized by nearly half of the unique spike-specific TCRs. The 56-69-year group was small, and its depth increase did not reach significance, likely because of low power. The vaccine-associated CD4 TCRs covered the entire spike protein, and the dominant responses fell in regions 160-218 and 743-854.

The CDR3 regions of human TCRbeta chains were analyzed by immunosequencing. The authors' pipeline ran thus. TCRs in the repertoires were compared against a reference library of SARS-CoV-2-specific TCRs that had been generated with the MIRA antigen-specificity platform. Breadth was defined as the fraction of unique TCRs that were SARS-CoV-2-associated. Depth was defined as the fraction of total T cells that were SARS-CoV-2-associated. Using the MIRA data, each spike-specific TCR was mapped to the spike region that the TCR reacts to and placed in a CD4 or CD8 class. Log10-transformed breadth and depth values were compared by one-way ANOVA with Sidak's multiple comparisons tests. The table comes from immuneACCESS by way of TCRdb, which keeps in-frame sequences with V and J called. Part of the clones is missing from these tables; in studies checked, under half for an unresolved V gene and the rest for unknown reasons. V and J calls and clone size come straight from that table; D and trimming were deduced from the DNA. The sample includes just under 150,000 clones, with roughly 87% observed a single time. Under 2% of the sample rests with the top ten.

The receptor was isolated from an adult who received the AZD1222 COVID-19 vaccine. This sample comprised peripheral blood, obtained 28 days after the second AZD1222 dose.

CDR3 loop: CASSSQGKTNMNTEAFF. The bases read TGCGCCAGCAGCTCCCAGGGAAAGACGAATATGAACACTGAAGCTTTCTTT. Rearrangement joined TRBV5-1 to TRBJ1-1; TRBD1 could be the D gene, as 5 bases match. CDR3 length: 17 amino acids, cysteine to phenylalanine. Only the CDR3 DNA is retained, 51 bases long and in frame from the first base. The junction carries 18 bases between V and J, which are trimmed by 3 bases and 0 bases respectively. From the germline V gene, CDR1 is SGHRS and CDR2 is YFSETQ.